This section outlines one T cell receptor (beta chain) sequence together with its context. The target of this receptor is not known. Nothing much larger sits one base from this clone, and base qualities are not available. This sample also contains other DNA sequences that code for the same CDR3. TCRbeta CDR3 regions were amplified from genomic DNA by means of the immunoSEQ Assay, a bias-controlled multiplex PCR. Per the authors' processing: Nucleated cell counts per sample were estimated from amplification of reference gene primers within the assay. Sequence reads were collapsed and filtered to measure the absolute abundance of every unique TCRbeta CDR3 rearrangement. For each sample, productive Simpson clonality was calculated as the square root of Simpson's diversity index across productive rearrangements. Held by TCRdb, this immuneACCESS table contains in-frame sequences only and omits some clones. Under half of the omission traces to an unresolved V gene where checked; the cause of the rest is unknown. That table gives V, J and clone size, and the DNA gave D and trimming. Present in this sample are 60,000 to 70,000 clones, 80% to 90% of which were seen just once. The ten largest clones take up approximately 40% of the sample.

One collaborating source in Seattle enrolled patients while the patients were actively infected and followed the patients over time throughout the course of disease. Each collaborating institution followed its own protocols to collect whole blood in K2EDTA tubes. For TCRbeta analysis, collaborators shipped samples as frozen whole blood, isolated PBMCs, or DNA extracted from either of those sample types. Including cysteine and phenylalanine, the CDR3 has 14 amino acids. Of all the DNA, just the CDR3 is kept, 42 bases in frame from base 1. The germline V and J ends show losses of 0 bases and 5 bases respectively, and no gene match explains 4 bases of the junction. The germline V gene encodes CDR1 SGHRS and CDR2 YFSETQ. This sample stems from a study of blood T cell repertoires in COVID-19 (dated by TCRdb to 2018 to 2021). About the study as a whole: Samples from collaborators originated in the United States, Italy and Spain and spanned both the acute and convalescent phases of COVID-19. The repertoires were released in a freely available public database meant as a resource for research on the immune response to SARS-CoV-2. Samples were obtained from the ongoing ImmuneRACE study (first 160 participants) and from about 1,300 subjects provided by 6 global collaborators. A de-identified subject ID, COVID-19 status, age in years and sex were almost always included in the sample metadata. Subjects who had been exposed to COVID-19, were actively infected with it, or had recovered from it provided the deeply sampled blood TCRbeta repertoires that made up the dataset. HLA class I and class II types, where available, came from metadata supplied by the sample provider rather than from assay-based typing. The prospective study material was composed of cDNA or gDNA derived from T cells, B-cell-depleted T cells, or PBMCs. Findings and caveats that apply to the study as a whole: How much clinical and demographic metadata was included differed by source and by participant, and the metadata was provided uncurated.

This chain joins TRBV5-1 to TRBJ1-1; TRBD1 aligns with 7 central bases. The receptor comes from a woman in her fifties or sixties with COVID-19, enrolled during active disease. Material for sequencing was peripheral blood. For the CDR3, the sequence is CASSLGQGRTEAFF. DNA sequence: TGCGCCAGCAGCTTGGGACAGGGAAGAACTGAAGCTTTCTTT. The entire variable domain, with the stretches around the CDR3 drawn from the reference TRBV5-1 and TRBJ1-1 proteins, is KAGVTQTPRYLIKTRGQQVTLSCSPISGHRSVSWYQQTPGQGLQFLFEYFSETQRNKGNFPGRFSGRQFSNSRSEMNVSTLELGDSALYLCASSLGQGRTEAFFGQGTRLTVV.